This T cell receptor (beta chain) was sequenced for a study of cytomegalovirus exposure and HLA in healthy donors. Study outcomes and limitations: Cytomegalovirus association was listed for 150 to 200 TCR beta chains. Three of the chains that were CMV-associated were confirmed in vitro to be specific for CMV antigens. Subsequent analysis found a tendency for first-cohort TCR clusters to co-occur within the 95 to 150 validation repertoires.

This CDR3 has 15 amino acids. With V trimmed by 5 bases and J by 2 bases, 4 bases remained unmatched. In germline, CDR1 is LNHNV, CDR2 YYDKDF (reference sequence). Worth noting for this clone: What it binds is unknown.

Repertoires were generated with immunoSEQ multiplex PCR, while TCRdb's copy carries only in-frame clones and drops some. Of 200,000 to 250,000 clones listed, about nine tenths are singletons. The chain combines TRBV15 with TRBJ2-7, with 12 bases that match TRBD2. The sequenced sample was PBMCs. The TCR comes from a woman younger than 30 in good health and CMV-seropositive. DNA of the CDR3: TGTGCCACCAGCCCGACTAGCGGGAGCCCCTACGAGCAGTACTTC. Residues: CATSPTSGSPYEQYF.